This T cell receptor beta chain was found in a study of cytomegalovirus exposure and HLA in healthy donors. With respect to this clone: Its antigen is unidentified.

Trimming shortened V by 0 bases and J by 1 base, and 13 bases separated the two germline ends. This CDR3 has 16 amino acids. Germline V gene data show CDR1 as MNHEY and CDR2 as SVGAGI. 60 Vbeta and 13 Jbeta primers were used in PCR. Clones were read by immunoSEQ multiplex PCR, and TCRdb kept only the in-frame ones, dropping some. Seen here are 150,000 or so clones, about two thirds observed once, and the top ten hold 1.5% to 2%. Study findings and constraints: Analysis performed later found under 20,000 TCR beta sequences associated with HLA alleles at 0.05 false discovery rate. CMV serostatus was the sole immune exposure data available. The dataset shows that most TCR sequences were rare, while some public TCRs occurred in many donors. Diagnosis of cytomegalovirus status made by the classifier reportedly showed high specificity and sensitivity.

The chain combines TRBV6-5 with TRBJ2-7; D gene uncertain. This receptor was obtained from a woman younger than 35 in good health and CMV-seronegative. Sequencing was performed on PBMCs. CDR3 coding DNA: TGTGCCAGCAGTTACTCGATTCCCAGGCATTCCTACGAGCAGTACTTC. This gives the protein CASSYSIPRHSYEQYF.